This T cell receptor (beta chain) came from a study of T cell repertoires in cytomegalovirus infection. The junction had 19 bases not matched to a gene; V was cut back by 5 bases and J by 0 bases. The CDR3 contains 20 residues. Germline values: CDR1 LNHDA, CDR2 SQIVND (reference sequence). MiXCR was run by TCRdb on the reads, yielding one entry per CDR3 protein. Among some 800,000 distinct CDR3 sequences listed, about 31% were seen once. Turning to this clonotype: Its antigen is still unknown.

This sequence was found in a human donor in good health (CMV status not recorded). Some clones in this sample may be carry-over from other donors' samples. The chain carries TRBV19 and TRBJ1-3; 7 nucleotides agree with TRBD1. The source material was cultured CD8+ T cells from PBMCs, sampled from culture after CMV antigen stimulation. CDR3 nucleotide sequence: TGTGCCAGTAGTGAGCTGGTCAGGGACAGCGACAAGCCCTCTGGAAACACCATATATTTT. This gives the protein CASSELVRDSDKPSGNTIYF. The whole variable domain, remainder taken from reference TRBV19 and TRBJ1-3, is DGGITQSPKYLFRKEGQNVTLSCEQNLNHDAMYWYRQDPGQGLRLIYYSQIVNDFQKGDIAEGYSVSREKKESFPLTVTSAQKNPTAFYLCASSELVRDSDKPSGNTIYFGEGSWLTVV.